The next 10 T cell receptor beta chains were all read from a single sample in a study of blood T cell repertoires in COVID-19 (dated by TCRdb to the early 2020s). The method was the immunoSEQ multiplex PCR assay. TCRdb holds this immuneACCESS table with in-frame rearrangements only. Some clones are missing; in checked studies, unresolved V genes explain under half, and the rest has no known cause. Within this sample are under 300,000 clones, with about four fifths of them counted one time only. The ten biggest clones cover 4% of the sample. Source material: peripheral blood. The receptors come from a middle-aged man with acute or convalescent COVID-19.

The chain carries TRBV6-5 and TRBJ1-4; weak D call: TRBD1 (6 bases). The V and J ends lost 2 bases and 8 bases respectively, with 15 bases between them. This CDR3 is built from 15 residues. Germline V gene sequence: CDR1 MNHEY, CDR2 SVGAGI. CDR3 sequence reads: CASSYDGGVGEKLFF. CDR3 DNA sequence: TGTGCCAGCAGTTACGATGGGGGCGTCGGAGAAAAACTGTTTTTT.

CDR3 residues: CASSQEEEWRGPNTDTQYF. In nucleotides, the CDR3 is TGTGCCAGCAGCCAAGAGGAAGAATGGCGGGGGCCTAACACAGATACGCAGTATTTT. This rearrangement joins TRBV3-1 (or the pseudogene TRBV3-2) to TRBJ2-3; the D gene is possibly TRBD2 (7 bases). Germline values: CDR1 LGHDT, CDR2 YNNKEL (reference sequence). Trimming shortened V by 0 bases and J by 2 bases, and 21 bases separated the two germline ends. The CDR3 sequence is 19 residues long.

V usage is TRBV7-3 and J usage is TRBJ2-3; the match to TRBD1 covers 7 bases. CDR1 and CDR2 from the germline V gene are SGHTA and FQGTGA. V lost 2 bases to trimming and J lost 4 bases; unmatched junction nucleotides: 12. This CDR3 spans 17 amino acids. The CDR3 nucleotides are TGTGCCAGCAGCTTACGAGGAGACAGGGAACGGGCAGATACGCAGTATTTT. Protein sequence: CASSLRGDRERADTQYF.

The rearrangement links TRBV24-1 to TRBJ2-3; D perhaps matches TRBD1 (6 bases). V dropped 7 bases and J dropped 4 bases, with 17 bases sitting between them. CDR1 and CDR2 (germline): KGHDR, SFDVKD. The CDR3 has 15 residues. CDR3 nucleotides: TGTGCCACCAGAGGGGACACTAAGGCGGCAGATACGCAGTATTTT. It encodes CATRGDTKAADTQYF.

The chain has TRBV19 and TRBJ2-7; 10 bases map to TRBD1. V was pared by 3 bases and J by 1 base, with 6 bases of the junction left unmatched. The CDR3 has 16 residues. The V gene's germline CDR1 is LNHDA and CDR2 SQIVND (reference sequence). The DNA for the CDR3 is TGTGCCAGTAGTATGGACCGGGACAGGGGTTCCTACGAGCAGTACTTC. The encoded protein is CASSMDRDRGSYEQYF.

The DNA for the CDR3 is TGTGCCAGCTCACCCGGGACAGGGTTTAACTATGGCTACACCTTC. This translates into CASSPGTGFNYGYTF. This chain uses TRBV18 with TRBJ1-2, with TRBD1 identical over 9 bases. J gave up 1 base and V 3 bases, and 3 bases lay outside the gene matches. Germline loops: CDR1 KGHSH, CDR2 LQKENI. CDR3 length: 15 amino acids.

The rearrangement joins TRBV6-5 to TRBJ2-2; no firm D call. The V end lost 7 bases, the J end lost 4 bases, and 10 bases lay between the germline ends. CDR3 length: 13 residues. In germline, CDR1 is MNHEY, CDR2 SVGAGI. The CDR3 DNA follows: TGTGCCAGCATCTCGGGTACCACCGGGGAGCTGTTTTTT. Its protein product is CASISGTTGELFF.

This clone was seen a handful of times. V usage is TRBV7-9 and J usage is TRBJ1-1; D is undetermined. This CDR3 has 13 amino acids. Trimming left V 6 bases short and J 0 bases short, with 8 bases between. Per the germline V gene, CDR1 is SEHNR and CDR2 is FQNEAQ (reference sequence). CDR3 bases: TGTGCCAGCAGTTCTTTTTTGAACACTGAAGCTTTCTTT. Translating gives CASSSFLNTEAFF.

The rearrangement uses TRBV7-9 and TRBJ1-6; D may be TRBD1 (5 bases). The V and J ends lost 5 bases and 6 bases respectively, with 14 bases between them. CDR1 SEHNR and CDR2 FQNEAQ come from the germline V gene (reference sequence). The CDR3 has 15 residues. The CDR3, as DNA: TGTGCCAGCAGCCCCAAAAACAGGACTAATTCACCCCTCCACTTT. Protein product: CASSPKNRTNSPLHF. Full variable domain (remainder filled in from reference TRBV7-9 and TRBJ1-6): DTGVSQNPRHKITKRGQNVTFRCDPISEHNRLYWYRQTLGQGPEFLTYFQNEAQLEKSRLLSDRFSAERPKGSFSTLEIQRTEQGDSAMYLCASSPKNRTNSPLHFGNGTRLTVT.

J is TRBJ2-1 and V is TRBV15; no reliable D call. The V end was cut by 0 bases, the J end by 0 bases, with 6 bases between. The germline V gene has CDR1 LNHNV and CDR2 YYDKDF (reference sequence). The CDR3 loop spans 15 amino acids. In DNA, the CDR3 is TGTGCCACCAGCAGAGATCTAGGCTCCTACAATGAGCAGTTCTTC. It yields the protein CATSRDLGSYNEQFF.